This T cell receptor beta chain is from a study of CD8+CD57+ T cells in acquired aplastic anemia. Study information: An average of approximately 3.4 ug of DNA was obtained from sorted CD4+ and CD8+ cells. Study-wide results and limits: Patients versus controls showed no significant CD8+ Simpson's diversity difference. Patients and controls turned out to have roughly 31 CD8+ CDR3 sequences in common.

For CDR3 and TCR beta VDJ profiling, genomic DNA was the template used. TCRdb ran MiXCR on the reads and lists one entry per CDR3 protein. This table has 98,000 or so distinct CDR3 sequences, under 60% appearing once. Only a few counts were recorded for this clonotype. The antigen remains undetermined. The receptor was derived from a human donor in good health, serving as a control. The sequencing sample was made of sorted CD4+, CD8+, or CD8+CD57+ T cells (not recorded which) from PBMCs.

CDR3 in amino acids: CASSLDSTYGYTF. Here the CDR3 DNA reads TGTGCCAGCAGCTTGGACAGCACCTATGGCTACACCTTC. This rearrangement joins TRBV7-2 to TRBJ1-2; TRBD1 is a possible D gene (6 bases). Deletions cut 3 bases from V and 4 bases from J, with 9 bases between. Germline V gene sequence: CDR1 SGHTA, CDR2 FQGNSA. The CDR3 consists of 13 residues.